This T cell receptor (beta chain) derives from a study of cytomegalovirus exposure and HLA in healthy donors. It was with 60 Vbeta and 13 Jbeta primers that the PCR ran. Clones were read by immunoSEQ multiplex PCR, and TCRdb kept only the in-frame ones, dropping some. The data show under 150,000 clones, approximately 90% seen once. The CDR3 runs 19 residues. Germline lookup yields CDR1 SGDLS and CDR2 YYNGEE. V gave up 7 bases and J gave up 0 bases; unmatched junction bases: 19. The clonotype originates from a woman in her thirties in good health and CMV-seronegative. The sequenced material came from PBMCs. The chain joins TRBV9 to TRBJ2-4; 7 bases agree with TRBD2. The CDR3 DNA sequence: TGTGCCAGCGATACGGGGGGAGGGCGATTACCTCTAGCCAAAAACATTCAGTACTTC. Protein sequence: CASDTGGGRLPLAKNIQYF.